These 30 T cell receptor beta chains originate from one sample sequenced in a study of cytomegalovirus exposure and HLA in healthy donors. The PCR used 60 Vbeta and 13 Jbeta primers. Sequencing was performed with immunoSEQ multiplex PCR; in TCRdb, only in-frame clones are kept and a portion is missing. The sample lists fewer than 200,000 clones; over 75% were seen once. The material sequenced was PBMCs. These receptor sequences come from a girl under three years old in good health and CMV-seronegative.

The chain links TRBV10-3 to TRBJ2-5; 7 nucleotides line up with TRBD2. The closer fit of TRBJ2-7 to the DNA end suggests the J call may be wrong. CDR3 length equals 14 residues. Germline CDR1 ENHRY, CDR2 SYGVKD. In DNA, the CDR3 is TGTGCCATCAGTGAAGCGGGGCCACCCTACGAGCAGTACTTC. Amino acids: CAISEAGPPYEQYF.

V usage is TRBV5-6 and J usage is TRBJ1-1, with D unresolved. The CDR3 consists of 16 residues. Trimming removed 0 bases at V and 4 bases at J, with 16 bases between. Germline CDR1 SGHDT, CDR2 YYEEEE. CDR3 coding DNA: TGTGCCAGCAGCTTGGGGTCAGGAGGGAAGGGCACTGAAGCTTTCTTT. Its translation is CASSLGSGGKGTEAFF.

The CDR3 DNA reads TGCGCCAGCAGCCAAGATTTCCCCGTGGCCACCCAAGAGACCCAGTACTTC. It encodes CASSQDFPVATQETQYF. The chain employs TRBV4-3 and TRBJ2-5; D remains unclear. Germline V CDR1 and CDR2: LGHNA, YSLEER. V lost 0 bases to trimming and J lost 1 base, with 15 bases between them. The CDR3 consists of 17 residues.

The rearrangement joins TRBV6-5 to TRBJ1-1; TRBD1 matches 7 bases. CDR3 size: 15 residues. The trim removed 4 bases at V and 0 bases at J, leaving 5 bases unmatched. The germline gives CDR1 MNHEY, CDR2 SVGAGI. DNA for the CDR3: TGTGCCAGCAGTTCACCGGGACAGCTGAACACTGAAGCTTTCTTT. This sequence encodes CASSSPGQLNTEAFF.

The chain uses TRBV29-1 and TRBJ1-1; TRBD1 might be the D (6 bases). The CDR3 covers 14 residues. V was cut by 1 base and J by 3 bases, with 12 bases left in between. Germline loops: CDR1 SQVTM, CDR2 ANQGSEA. Written as DNA, the CDR3 is TGCAGCGTTGAAGTACAGGGAATCTACACTGAAGCTTTCTTT. This sequence encodes CSVEVQGIYTEAFF.

The chain carries TRBV29-1 and TRBJ2-1; possible D gene TRBD2, 6 bases. Germline lookup yields CDR1 SQVTM and CDR2 ANQGSEA. This CDR3 is built from 13 residues. The V end lost 7 bases, the J end lost 6 bases, and 16 bases lay between the germline ends. The CDR3 loop is CSGGVDRSNEQFF. CDR3 DNA: TGCAGCGGGGGGGTCGATAGGAGCAATGAGCAGTTCTTC.

V usage is TRBV2 and J usage is TRBJ1-3; no clear D. CDR1 is SNHLY and CDR2 is FYNNEI in the germline V gene. The CDR3 totals 14 residues. V gave up 6 bases and J gave up 2 bases, with 11 bases separating them. The CDR3 is CASSTDGAGNTIYF. In DNA form, the CDR3 reads TGTGCCAGCAGCACCGACGGGGCTGGAAACACCATATATTTT.

This chain links TRBV7-9 with TRBJ2-1, with a weak D call TRBD2 (5 bases). CDR1 and CDR2 (germline): SEHNR, FQNEAQ (reference sequence). The CDR3 sequence is 15 residues long. Trimming removed 5 bases at V and 8 bases at J, with 19 bases between. The CDR3 coding sequence is TGTGCCAGCAGCCTAACTAGGGTTAAATTTGATGAGCAGTTCTTC. As protein: CASSLTRVKFDEQFF.

The V gene is TRBV18, the J gene TRBJ2-3, with TRBD2 as a possible D gene (6 bases). The CDR3 is 15 amino acids. Trimming cost V 3 bases and J 1 base, with 11 bases left between them. Germline CDR1 and CDR2: KGHSH and LQKENI. The DNA of the CDR3 is TGTGCCAGCTCACCCGAGGCGGGGCGCACAGATACGCAGTATTTT. Its translation is CASSPEAGRTDTQYF.

This rearrangement joins TRBV19 to TRBJ1-1; the match to TRBD1 covers 10 bases. From germline, CDR1 is LNHDA and CDR2 SQIVND (reference sequence). V shed 5 bases and J 6 bases; nucleotides not matched to a gene: 6. This CDR3 is built from 14 residues. The CDR3: CASSPSTGGSEAFF. The CDR3 region has the DNA TGTGCCAGTAGTCCTTCGACAGGGGGCTCTGAAGCTTTCTTT.

This clone was counted a few times. The chain couples TRBV19 to TRBJ1-5, with D maybe TRBD1 (5 bases). The CDR3 loop spans 13 amino acids. Germline CDR1 reads LNHDA; CDR2 reads SQIVND (reference sequence). V was shortened by 3 bases and J by 6 bases, with 9 bases between the two germline ends. The CDR3 spells CASSILGVQPQHF. Here the CDR3 DNA reads TGTGCCAGTAGTATCTTAGGGGTTCAGCCCCAGCATTTT.

The chain is built from TRBV19 and TRBJ1-1; the D gene is possibly TRBD1 (5 bases). V gave up 8 bases and J gave up 4 bases, with 17 bases separating them. CDR1 and CDR2 from the germline V gene are LNHDA and SQIVND (reference sequence). This CDR3 region has 14 residues. CDR3 sequence: CASSSTEAITEAFF. In DNA form, the CDR3 reads TGTGCCAGTTCTTCGACAGAAGCGATCACTGAAGCTTTCTTT.

This chain uses TRBV30 with TRBJ1-4, with D perhaps TRBD1 (5 bases). V was shortened by 8 bases and J by 0 bases, with 16 bases between the two germline ends. The CDR3 has 15 amino acids. Germline V CDR1 and CDR2: GTSNPN, SVGIG (reference sequence). The CDR3 DNA reads TGTGCCACAAACCGGGGGGGGGCAACTAATGAAAAACTGTTTTTT. Its translation: CATNRGGATNEKLFF.

The chain uses TRBV27 and TRBJ1-1, with D possibly matching TRBD1 (5 bases). CDR1 MNHEY and CDR2 SMNVEV come from the germline V gene (reference sequence). The V and J ends lost 3 bases and 3 bases respectively, with 11 bases between them. The CDR3 length is 14 residues. This CDR3 is CASSFRGGYTEAFF. For the CDR3, the DNA is TGTGCCAGCAGTTTTAGGGGAGGATACACTGAAGCTTTCTTT.

The CDR3 nucleotides read TGTGCCAGCAGCGAGGGGAGCGGGGGGACAGATACGCAGTATTTT. This sequence encodes CASSEGSGGTDTQYF. The chain has TRBV9 and TRBJ2-3, with 9 nucleotides matching TRBD2. J gave up 3 bases and V 3 bases, and 5 bases lay outside the gene matches. CDR1 is SGDLS and CDR2 is YYNGEE in the germline V gene. CDR3 length: 15 residues. The full variable domain, completed using reference TRBV9 and TRBJ2-3, is DSGVTQTPKHLITATGQRVTLRCSPRSGDLSVYWYQQSLDQGLQFLIQYYNGEERAKGNILERFSAQQFPDLHSELNLSSLELGDSALYFCASSEGSGGTDTQYFGPGTRLTVL.

This clone was detected a few times. The chain is built from TRBV5-6 and TRBJ1-1, with a weak D call TRBD1 (5 bases). V dropped 1 base and J dropped 4 bases, with 8 bases sitting between them. This CDR3 has 13 amino acids. The germline CDR1 and CDR2 sequences are SGHDT and YYEEEE. The CDR3 DNA sequence: TGTGCCAGCAGCTTGCAGGGCGGCACTGAAGCTTTCTTT. This codes for CASSLQGGTEAFF.

This clone was seen just once. J is TRBJ1-1 and V is TRBV30; D remains ambiguous. The CDR3 loop spans 13 amino acids. Germline loops: CDR1 GTSNPN, CDR2 SVGIG (reference sequence). V lost 0 bases to trimming and J lost 0 bases, with 5 bases between them. Here the CDR3 reads CAWSVRVNTEAFF. The DNA for the CDR3 is TGTGCCTGGAGTGTACGGGTGAACACTGAAGCTTTCTTT. The full variable domain, its missing parts supplied by reference TRBV30 and TRBJ1-1, is SQTIHQWPATLVQPVGSPLSLECTVEGTSNPNLYWYRQAAGRGLQLLFYSVGIGQISSEVPQNLSASRPQDRQFILSSKKLLLSDSGFYLCAWSVRVNTEAFFGQGTRLTVV.

The V and J genes are TRBV27 and TRBJ1-6; 8 bases fit TRBD1. CDR1 is MNHEY, CDR2 SMNVEV, per germline (reference sequence). The CDR3 consists of 15 residues. V shed 3 bases, J shed 9 bases, and the junction held 7 bases outside the gene matches. The CDR3 sequence is CASSFRQGAISPLHF. DNA for the CDR3: TGTGCCAGCAGTTTTCGGCAGGGGGCAATTTCACCCCTCCACTTT.

The V call is TRBV29-1, the J call TRBJ2-5; 9 bases line up with TRBD2. CDR1 and CDR2 (germline): SQVTM, ANQGSEA. V gave up 2 bases and J gave up 2 bases; unmatched junction bases: 6. The CDR3 runs 15 residues. CDR3 in amino acids: CSVEFWRGGQETQYF. CDR3 coding DNA: TGCAGCGTTGAATTTTGGCGGGGGGGACAAGAGACCCAGTACTTC.

This clone has only one observation. The genes are TRBV6-6 and TRBJ2-3; TRBD1 agrees at 8 bases. With V trimmed by 8 bases and J by 3 bases, 7 bases remained unmatched. Germline values: CDR1 MNHNY, CDR2 SVGAGI (reference sequence). The CDR3 loop spans 14 amino acids. CDR3 sequence (DNA): TGTGCCAGCGTTGGACAGGGCCGGACAGATACGCAGTATTTT. Its translation: CASVGQGRTDTQYF.

V is TRBV5-1 and J is TRBJ1-3; no clear D. CDR3 length: 13 residues. V lost 4 bases and J lost 9, with 14 bases in between. Germline CDR1 is SGHRS and CDR2 is YFSETQ. The CDR3 here is CASSRNYEGTIYF. The CDR3, as DNA: TGCGCCAGCAGCCGGAACTATGAAGGCACCATATATTTT.

This clone was seen a handful of times. This sequence joins TRBV7-2 and TRBJ2-1; D is ambiguous. V lost 0 bases to trimming and J lost 1 base, with 10 bases between them. From germline, CDR1 is SGHTA and CDR2 FQGNSA. There are 16 residues in the CDR3. The CDR3 reads CASSLARLNSYNEQFF. Here the CDR3 DNA reads TGTGCCAGCAGCTTAGCGAGGCTAAATTCCTACAATGAGCAGTTCTTC.

The J gene is TRBJ2-1, the V gene TRBV5-8, with 7 bases identical to TRBD1. This CDR3 region has 19 residues. Germline trimming cut 4 bases from V and 7 bases from J; bases unmatched to any gene: 23. Germline CDR1 and CDR2: SGHTS and YDEGEE. CDR3 nucleotides: TGTGCCAGCAGCCTTCCGATGGCGACAGGGATATATTTCGTTAATGAGCAGTTCTTC. Protein sequence: CASSLPMATGIYFVNEQFF.

The chain recombines TRBV6-5 with TRBJ1-2; a weak D match, TRBD1 (5 bases). This CDR3 has 15 amino acids. Trimming took 2 bases from V and 8 from J, leaving 18 bases between them. Germline CDR1 reads MNHEY; CDR2 reads SVGAGI. CDR3 amino acids: CASSYTSGGGGGYTF. Here the CDR3 DNA reads TGTGCCAGCAGTTACACCTCCGGGGGAGGCGGGGGCTACACCTTC.

The chain couples TRBV7-2 to TRBJ2-7; TRBD2 matches 9 bases. The CDR3 covers 17 residues. Trimming at V came to 1 base and at J to 6 bases, leaving 13 bases not matched to a gene. CDR1 SGHTA and CDR2 FQGNSA come from the germline V gene. The CDR3 loop reads CASSLEAWREGEVEQYF. In DNA, the CDR3 is TGTGCCAGCAGCTTAGAGGCCTGGCGGGAGGGCGAGGTCGAGCAGTACTTC.

This chain joins TRBV4-1 and TRBJ1-1; D is perhaps TRBD1 (5 bases). Trimming left V 8 bases short and J 1 base short, with 14 bases between. The CDR3 consists of 14 residues. Germline V lookup: CDR1 MGHRA, CDR2 YSYEKL. CDR3 coding DNA: TGCGCCAGCGTCTCCCCTACAGGGAACACTGAAGCTTTCTTT. Translation gives CASVSPTGNTEAFF.

V gene TRBV6-6 combines with J gene TRBJ2-7; D gene unclear. The CDR3 length is 15 residues. V lost 0 bases and J lost 3, with 12 bases in between. From germline, CDR1 is MNHNY and CDR2 SVGAGI (reference sequence). CDR3 nucleotide sequence: TGTGCCAGCAGTTACTCGCGGTTCCGGAACTACGAGCAGTACTTC. Encoded protein: CASSYSRFRNYEQYF.

J is TRBJ2-7 and V is TRBV25-1; D might be TRBD1 (6 bases). The CDR3 loop spans 14 amino acids. Germline assignment: CDR1 MGHDK and CDR2 SYGVNS. V was clipped by 5 bases and J by 0 bases, with 11 bases between them. In DNA, the CDR3 is TGTGCCAGCAGTCACAGGGTCAGCTCCTACGAGCAGTACTTC. This encodes CASSHRVSSYEQYF.

The chain couples TRBV7-2 to TRBJ1-1; tentatively, D is TRBD1 (6 bases). CDR1 and CDR2 from the germline V gene are SGHTA and FQGNSA. This CDR3 is 13 amino acids long. Between the trimmed V and J ends, which lost 2 bases and 4 bases, there was a span of 8 bases. The CDR3 reads CASSLSRGTEAFF. The CDR3 coding sequence is TGTGCCAGCAGCTTAAGCAGGGGCACTGAAGCTTTCTTT.

This clone was seen once. V gene TRBV9 combines with J gene TRBJ2-1; TRBD2 matches at 9 bases. This CDR3 comprises 16 residues. CDR1 SGDLS and CDR2 YYNGEE come from the germline V gene. Germline trimming cut 1 base from V and 4 bases from J; bases unmatched to any gene: 6. The CDR3 DNA is TGTGCCAGCAGCGTATCCATAGCGGGGGAGTACAATGAGCAGTTCTTC. Its protein is CASSVSIAGEYNEQFF.